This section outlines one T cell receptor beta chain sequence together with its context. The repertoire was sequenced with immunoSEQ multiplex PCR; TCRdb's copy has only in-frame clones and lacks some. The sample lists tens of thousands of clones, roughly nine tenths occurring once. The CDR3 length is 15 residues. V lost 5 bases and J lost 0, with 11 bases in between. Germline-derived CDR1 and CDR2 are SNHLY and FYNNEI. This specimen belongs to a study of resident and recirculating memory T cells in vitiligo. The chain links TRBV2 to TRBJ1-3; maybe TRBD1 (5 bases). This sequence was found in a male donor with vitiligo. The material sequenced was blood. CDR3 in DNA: TGTGCCAGCAGTCGCTCCGGGGGCTCTGGAAACACCATATATTTT. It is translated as CASSRSGGSGNTIYF.